This passage covers 18 T cell receptor beta chains from one sample sequenced in a study of molecular identifiers for immune sequencing clone quantification. TCRdb reprocessed the PCR reads via MiXCR and lists one record per CDR3 protein. The data hold about 68,000 distinct CDR3 sequences, with around 18% observed a single time. Specimen: naive CD8+ T cells from blood, with Jurkat cell RNA spiked in. Subset: FACS-sorted CD8+CD4-CCR7+CD45RA+ naive T cells. Receptors originate from a human donor in good health. Some libraries in this study had Jurkat cell RNA spiked in.

The table lists this clonotype with many counts. V and J are TRBV2 and TRBJ2-3; D call uncertain. V shed 4 bases and J shed 0 bases, with 5 bases lying between them. The V gene's germline CDR1 is SNHLY and CDR2 FYNNEI. The CDR3 loop spans 13 amino acids. This chain's CDR3 is CASSGLSTDTQYF. In nucleotides, the CDR3 is TGTGCCAGCAGTGGACTGAGCACAGATACGCAGTATTTT.

Points on this clonotype: One base away lies a much larger clone, so this may be a sequencing read error. The chain has TRBV27 and TRBJ2-3; 16 nucleotides line up with TRBD2. This CDR3 region has 19 residues. Unmatched junction bases numbered 9, after V lost 6 bases and J lost 0 bases. Germline CDR1 reads MNHEY; CDR2 reads SMNVEV (reference sequence). CDR3 residues: CASRVGLAGGSPSTDTQYF. In DNA, the CDR3 is TGTGCCAGCAGAGTGGGACTAGCGGGAGGGAGCCCTAGCACAGATACGCAGTATTTT.

CDR3 sequence reads: CASSFGGEAFF. The CDR3 nucleotides read TGTGCCAGCAGTTTTGGCGGTGAAGCTTTCTTT. The chain couples TRBV27 to TRBJ1-1; D not certain. Trimming pared 3 bases from V and 7 bases from J, leaving 6 bases between. Germline V lookup: CDR1 MNHEY, CDR2 SMNVEV (reference sequence). The CDR3 runs 11 residues.

Concerning this clonotype itself: This may be a read error: a much more frequent sequence differs by one nucleotide. J is TRBJ2-2 and V is TRBV12-3 or TRBV12-4; D remains unclear. CDR3 size: 14 residues. The CDR3 protein is CASRLVGNTEELFF. The CDR3 nucleotides read TGTGCCAGCAGACTGGTAGGGAACACCGAGGAGCTGTTTTTT.

The V gene is TRBV3-1, the J gene TRBJ2-7, with D unclear. From germline, CDR1 is LGHDT and CDR2 YNNKEL (reference sequence). The CDR3 is 16 residues long. V was cut by 2 bases and J by 0 bases, with 14 bases left in between. CDR3 residues: CASSQFGLASSYEQYF. DNA for the CDR3: TGTGCCAGCAGCCAATTTGGCCTGGCAAGCTCCTACGAGCAGTACTTC.

The V gene is TRBV4-1, the J gene TRBJ2-7, with D uncertain. Germline V gives CDR1 MGHRA, CDR2 YSYEKL. Trimming shortened V by 4 bases and J by 0 bases, and 13 bases separated the two germline ends. This CDR3 region has 15 residues. CDR3 bases: TGCGCCAGCAGCCTAGCCGATATCGGCTCCTACGAGCAGTACTTC. This codes for CASSLADIGSYEQYF.

Ten or more counts support this clonotype. The V gene is TRBV15, the J gene TRBJ2-7; D possibly uses TRBD1 or TRBD2 (6 bases each). With 0 bases removed from V and 2 bases from J, the gap between germline ends came to 11 bases. The CDR3 loop spans 15 amino acids. CDR1 and CDR2 from the germline V gene are LNHNV and YYDKDF (reference sequence). The CDR3 is CATSRDRGLAYEQYF. CDR3 sequence (DNA): TGTGCCACCAGCAGAGACAGGGGACTGGCCTACGAGCAGTACTTC.

At least ten counts were recorded for this clonotype. The chain combines TRBV28 with TRBJ2-5, with D possibly TRBD1 on 5 matching bases. There are 13 residues in the CDR3. Trimming removed 7 bases at V and 1 base at J, with 10 bases between. Germline V gives CDR1 MDHEN, CDR2 SYDVKM. The CDR3 nucleotides read TGTGCCAGCACTAGGGGCGGCCAAGAGACCCAGTACTTC. This encodes CASTRGGQETQYF.

This clonotype was counted at least ten times. The chain has TRBV20-1 and TRBJ2-2; 10 bases are shared with TRBD2. Germline lookup yields CDR1 DFQATT and CDR2 SNEGSKA (reference sequence). The CDR3 extends over 13 amino acids. J was trimmed by 3 bases and V by 6 bases; bases with no gene match: 1. The DNA for the CDR3 is TGCAGTGCAACTAGCGGGGACACCGGGGAGCTGTTTTTT. Amino acid sequence: CSATSGDTGELFF.

This clonotype has only a few counts. The genes are TRBV28 and TRBJ1-1; D is undetermined. Trimming removed 2 bases from V and 4 bases from J, with 14 bases in between. The CDR3 is made up of 15 amino acids. Germline CDR1 MDHEN, CDR2 SYDVKM. In DNA, the CDR3 is TGTGCCAGCAGTTTACCCCCGAATGGCGGCACTGAAGCTTTCTTT. It encodes CASSLPPNGGTEAFF.

Many counts were recorded for this clonotype. The chain recombines TRBV19 with TRBJ1-1, with D hard to call. The CDR3 extends over 17 amino acids. The germline gives CDR1 LNHDA, CDR2 SQIVND (reference sequence). V lost 3 bases to trimming and J lost 3 bases, with 20 bases between them. DNA of the CDR3: TGTGCCAGTAGTATGGGCTTCCAGGTGTATAAGGACACTGAAGCTTTCTTT. This translates into CASSMGFQVYKDTEAFF.

Concerning this clonotype: Relative to the germline gene, one junction end is altered; a read error may explain this. The rearrangement links TRBV7-7 to TRBJ2-7; D not resolved. Germline CDR1 reads SSHAT; CDR2 reads FNYEAQ (reference sequence). There are 13 residues in the CDR3. The CDR3 sequence is CASSFGLTYEQYF. CDR3 in DNA: TGTGCTAGCAGCTTCGGCCTAACCTACGAGCAGTACTTC.

This clonotype was observed many times. This chain uses TRBV29-1 with TRBJ2-1, with a possible D match to TRBD1 (5 bases). Germline V gene data show CDR1 as SQVTM and CDR2 as ANQGSEA. V lost 2 bases, J lost 8 bases, and 7 bases lay in between. The CDR3 runs 11 residues. The CDR3 bases are TGCAGCGTTGAACAGGGCTATGAGCAGTTCTTC. Translating gives CSVEQGYEQFF.

At least ten counts were recorded for this clonotype. The chain employs TRBV4-1 and TRBJ2-7; D is unclear. The CDR3 is made up of 13 amino acids. V dropped 1 base and J dropped 4 bases, with 8 bases sitting between them. Germline values: CDR1 MGHRA, CDR2 YSYEKL. CDR3 sequence reads: CASSQGVDYEQYF. As DNA, the CDR3 is TGCGCCAGCAGCCAAGGGGTGGATTACGAGCAGTACTTC.

The chain links TRBV15 to TRBJ1-2; D not certain. V was trimmed by 0 bases and J by 8 bases, leaving 16 bases between them. The germline V gene has CDR1 LNHNV and CDR2 YYDKDF (reference sequence). The CDR3 length is 15 residues. Here the CDR3 reads CATSRDQAASPGYTF. DNA for the CDR3: TGTGCCACCAGCAGAGATCAGGCAGCCTCTCCAGGCTACACCTTC.

There are many counts of this clonotype. The chain combines TRBV28 with TRBJ2-7, with TRBD1 matching 8 bases. This CDR3 is 15 amino acids long. J gave up 3 bases and V 6 bases, and 10 bases lay outside the gene matches. Germline V lookup: CDR1 MDHEN, CDR2 SYDVKM. The CDR3 protein is CASSPGQGADYEQYF. Written as DNA, the CDR3 is TGTGCCAGCAGCCCGGGCCAGGGGGCTGACTACGAGCAGTACTTC.

This clonotype was recorded at least ten times. This chain links TRBV4-2 with TRBJ2-5; TRBD2 aligns across 7 bases. The CDR3 is 17 amino acids. Germline CDR1 LGHNA, CDR2 YNFKEQ. The junction had 12 bases not matched to a gene; V was cut back by 1 base and J by 4 bases. The DNA of the CDR3 is TGTGCCAGCAGCCAAGTAGGTAGGCTAGCGGACCTAGAGACCCAGTACTTC. Translation: CASSQVGRLADLETQYF.

This clonotype showed up just a few times. This chain joins TRBV12-3 or TRBV12-4 and TRBJ1-5; 8 positions match TRBD1. The J segment lost 5 bases and the V segment lost 7 bases, leaving 4 bases of the junction unmatched. The CDR3 length is 13 residues. CDR3 loop: CASTRTGHQPQHF. CDR3 sequence (DNA): TGTGCCAGCACGCGGACAGGGCATCAGCCCCAGCATTTT.